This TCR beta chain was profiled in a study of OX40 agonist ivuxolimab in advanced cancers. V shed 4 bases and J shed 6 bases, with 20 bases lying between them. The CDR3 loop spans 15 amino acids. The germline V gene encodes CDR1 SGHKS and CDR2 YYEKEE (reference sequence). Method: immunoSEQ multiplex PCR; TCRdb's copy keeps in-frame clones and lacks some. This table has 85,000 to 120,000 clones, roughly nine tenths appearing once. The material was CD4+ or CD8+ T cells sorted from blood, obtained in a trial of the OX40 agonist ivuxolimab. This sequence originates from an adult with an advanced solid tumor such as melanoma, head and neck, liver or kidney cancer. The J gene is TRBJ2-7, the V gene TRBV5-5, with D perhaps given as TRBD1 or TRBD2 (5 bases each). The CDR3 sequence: CASSGTLGQKSEQYF. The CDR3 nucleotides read TGTGCCAGCAGCGGGACCTTAGGACAAAAAAGCGAGCAGTACTTC.